This is a list of T cell receptor beta chains from one sample in a study. TCRdb called the RT-PCR reads again in MiXCR, with one record for every CDR3 protein. The sample has about 700,000 distinct CDR3 sequences; 11% to 15% are singletons. Material: memory CD4+ T cells from blood. All receptors come from a female donor in good health, serving as a healthy control. CDR3s include the opening cysteine and the closing phenylalanine or tryptophan. A D gene is named only where the DNA matches it firmly. Rows may omit the clone size; those that give it use once, few, many or a size class.

j_gene: TRBJ2-3; abundance: .; v_gene: TRBV10-3; d_gene: TRBD1; CDR3aa: CAISRTGEADTQYF; CDR3nt: TGTGCCATCAGCCGGACAGGGGAGGCAGATACGCAGTATTTT
j_gene: TRBJ2-6; abundance: .; v_gene: TRBV7-9; d_gene: .; CDR3aa: CASSHFSGANVLTF; CDR3nt: TGTGCCAGCAGCCATTTCTCTGGGGCCAACGTCCTGACTTTC
j_gene: TRBJ1-1; abundance: few; v_gene: TRBV5-1; d_gene: .; CDR3aa: CASSSDRLLPNTEAFF; CDR3nt: TGCGCCAGCAGTTCCGACAGACTCCTACCGAACACTGAAGCTTTCTTT
j_gene: TRBJ2-7; abundance: many; v_gene: TRBV5-1; d_gene: TRBD2; CDR3aa: CASSPRTSGTDEQYF; CDR3nt: TGCGCCAGCAGCCCACGGACTAGCGGAACCGACGAGCAGTACTTC
j_gene: TRBJ1-1; abundance: .; v_gene: TRBV12-3/TRBV12-4; d_gene: .; CDR3aa: CASSHMDDREAFF; CDR3nt: TGTGCCAGCAGTCATATGGATGACAGGGAAGCTTTCTTT
j_gene: TRBJ1-2; abundance: few; v_gene: TRBV5-6; d_gene: TRBD1; CDR3aa: CASSRYSGTGRSYTF; CDR3nt: TGTGCCAGCAGTCGATACTCCGGGACAGGGAGGAGCTACACCTTC
j_gene: TRBJ1-3; abundance: .; v_gene: TRBV3-1; d_gene: .; CDR3aa: CASSPQAGALLSGNTIYF; CDR3nt: TGTGCCAGCAGCCCCCAGGCAGGGGCCCTCCTCTCTGGAAACACCATATATTTT
j_gene: TRBJ2-1; abundance: few; v_gene: TRBV7-8; d_gene: .; CDR3aa: CASSLRRVSSYNEQFF; CDR3nt: TGTGCCAGCAGCTTGCGGCGGGTAAGCTCCTACAATGAGCAGTTCTTC
j_gene: TRBJ1-4; abundance: .; v_gene: TRBV6-1; d_gene: .; CDR3aa: CASSDFREKLFF; CDR3nt: TGTGCCAGCAGTGACTTCCGTGAAAAACTGTTTTTT
j_gene: TRBJ1-6; abundance: few; v_gene: TRBV6-5; d_gene: .; CDR3aa: CASSYATVDNSPLHF; CDR3nt: TGTGCCAGCAGTTACGCGACAGTTGATAATTCACCCCTCCACTTT
j_gene: TRBJ1-2; abundance: few; v_gene: TRBV11-1; d_gene: .; CDR3aa: CASSTDNYGYTF; CDR3nt: TGTGCCAGCAGCACCGATAACTATGGCTACACCTTC
j_gene: TRBJ1-5; abundance: few; v_gene: TRBV9; d_gene: .; CDR3aa: CASSEYGTDNQPQHF; CDR3nt: TGTGCCAGCAGCGAGTACGGGACGGACAATCAGCCCCAGCATTTT
j_gene: TRBJ1-2; abundance: few; v_gene: TRBV7-9; d_gene: TRBD1; CDR3aa: CASSFSDRVHGYTF; CDR3nt: TGTGCCAGCAGCTTCTCAGACAGGGTTCATGGCTACACCTTC
j_gene: TRBJ2-2; abundance: .; v_gene: TRBV7-2; d_gene: TRBD1; CDR3aa: CASSLWDSNTGELFF; CDR3nt: TGTGCCAGCAGCTTGTGGGACAGCAACACCGGGGAGCTGTTTTTT
j_gene: TRBJ2-7; abundance: few; v_gene: TRBV9; d_gene: TRBD1; CDR3aa: CASSVGTGISYEQYF; CDR3nt: TGTGCCAGCAGCGTAGGGACAGGGATCTCCTACGAGCAGTACTTC
j_gene: TRBJ1-3; abundance: few; v_gene: TRBV6-1; d_gene: TRBD1; CDR3aa: CASTGGSTGNTIYF; CDR3nt: TGTGCCAGCACAGGGGGCTCCACTGGAAACACCATATATTTT
j_gene: TRBJ2-7; abundance: many; v_gene: TRBV3-1; d_gene: TRBD1; CDR3aa: CASSQARSQGDEQYF; CDR3nt: TGTGCCAGCAGCCAAGCCCGAAGTCAGGGGGACGAGCAGTACTTC
j_gene: TRBJ1-2; abundance: many; v_gene: TRBV18; d_gene: .; CDR3aa: CASSNRDTNYGYTF; CDR3nt: TGTGCCAGCTCAAACCGGGACACCAACTATGGCTACACCTTC
j_gene: TRBJ2-3; abundance: few; v_gene: TRBV20-1; d_gene: TRBD2; CDR3aa: CSARDVSGRIDTQYF; CDR3nt: TGCAGTGCTAGAGATGTTAGCGGGAGGATAGATACGCAGTATTTT
j_gene: TRBJ1-2; abundance: many; v_gene: TRBV7-2; d_gene: .; CDR3aa: CASTQNYGYTF; CDR3nt: TGTGCCAGCACTCAAAACTATGGCTACACCTTC
j_gene: TRBJ1-1; abundance: .; v_gene: TRBV7-2; d_gene: .; CDR3aa: CASRTQGDTEAFF; CDR3nt: TGTGCCAGTAGAACCCAGGGTGACACTGAAGCTTTCTTT
j_gene: TRBJ2-7; abundance: .; v_gene: TRBV10-3; d_gene: TRBD1; CDR3aa: CAISDGRGRIYEQYF; CDR3nt: TGTGCCATCAGTGACGGCAGGGGGCGTATATACGAGCAGTACTTC
j_gene: TRBJ1-1; abundance: .; v_gene: TRBV7-3; d_gene: .; CDR3aa: CASSEGRQEAFF; CDR3nt: TGTGCCAGCAGCGAGGGGAGGCAGGAAGCTTTCTTT
j_gene: TRBJ2-3; abundance: .; v_gene: TRBV5-1; d_gene: .; CDR3aa: CASSRASLSSTDTQYF; CDR3nt: TGCGCCAGCAGCCGGGCGTCATTATCTAGCACAGATACGCAGTATTTT
j_gene: TRBJ2-1; abundance: few; v_gene: TRBV12-3/TRBV12-4; d_gene: TRBD2; CDR3aa: CASELSGINEQFF; CDR3nt: TGTGCCAGCGAATTGAGCGGGATTAATGAGCAGTTCTTC
j_gene: TRBJ2-5; abundance: few; v_gene: TRBV2; d_gene: .; CDR3aa: CASSEGGGPETQYF; CDR3nt: TGTGCCAGCAGTGAGGGCGGCGGACCTGAGACCCAGTACTTC
j_gene: TRBJ2-2; abundance: few; v_gene: TRBV2; d_gene: TRBD2; CDR3aa: CASSGVSGANTGELFF; CDR3nt: TGTGCCAGCAGTGGGGTTAGCGGGGCGAACACCGGGGAGCTGTTTTTT
j_gene: TRBJ2-7; abundance: .; v_gene: TRBV20-1; d_gene: .; CDR3aa: CSARPASSYEQYF; CDR3nt: TGCAGTGCCCGCCCAGCATCCTCCTACGAGCAGTACTTC